The next 5 T cell receptor beta chains were all read from a single sample in a study of T cell responses to AZD1222 COVID-19 vaccine. Generated by immunoSEQ multiplex PCR, the TCRdb table keeps only in-frame clones and is missing some. The sample holds about 150,000 clones, around nine tenths seen once. Material: peripheral blood, obtained on day 0 of AZD1222 vaccination. The receptor set was obtained from an adult in good health.

The rearrangement joins TRBV5-5 to TRBJ1-4; no clear D gene. The V end was cut by 4 bases, the J end by 2 bases, with 9 bases between. This CDR3 has 14 amino acids. Germline V gene lookup returns CDR1 SGHKS and CDR2 YYEKEE (reference sequence). The CDR3 protein is CASSNPGTNEKLFF. The DNA of the CDR3 is TGTGCCAGCAGCAATCCTGGGACTAATGAAAAACTGTTTTTT.

This clone was picked up a small number of times. The V call is TRBV19, the J call TRBJ1-1; 12 nucleotides match TRBD1. With V trimmed by 5 bases and J by 4 bases, 14 bases remained unmatched. This CDR3 is built from 18 residues. Per germline, CDR1 LNHDA and CDR2 SQIVND (reference sequence). This CDR3 is CASSPTLGGGQGATEAFF. CDR3 DNA sequence: TGTGCCAGTAGTCCCACCCTAGGGGGGGGACAGGGGGCCACTGAAGCTTTCTTT. The complete variable domain, with remaining parts taken from reference TRBV19 and TRBJ1-1, reads DGGITQSPKYLFRKEGQNVTLSCEQNLNHDAMYWYRQDPGQGLRLIYYSQIVNDFQKGDIAEGYSVSREKKESFPLTVTSAQKNPTAFYLCASSPTLGGGQGATEAFFGQGTRLTVV.

This clone showed up just a few times. V and J are TRBV28 and TRBJ2-7; TRBD2 matches at 7 bases. Trimming took 5 bases from V and 2 from J; bases not matched to a gene: 21. The V gene's germline CDR1 is MDHEN and CDR2 SYDVKM. The CDR3 consists of 19 residues. CDR3 residues: CASSPAQSYGGFETYEQYF. The CDR3 nucleotides read TGTGCCAGCAGTCCCGCCCAGAGTTACGGGGGGTTCGAAACCTACGAGCAGTACTTC.

This chain uses TRBV7-2 with TRBJ2-1; D possibly corresponds to TRBD1 (5 bases). Trimming cost V 4 bases and J 4 bases, with 8 bases left between them. The CDR3 loop spans 13 amino acids. CDR1 and CDR2 (germline): SGHTA, FQGNSA. The CDR3 sequence is CASSSPGYNEQFF. CDR3 DNA: TGTGCCAGCAGCTCCCCAGGGTACAATGAGCAGTTCTTC.

J is TRBJ2-1 and V is TRBV5-4, with 11 bases that match TRBD2. This CDR3 is built from 16 residues. J was trimmed by 7 bases and V by 5 bases; bases with no gene match: 11. From germline, CDR1 is SGHNT and CDR2 YYREEE (reference sequence). CDR3: CASRIAGGPPRNEQFF. For the CDR3, the DNA is TGTGCCAGCAGAATAGCGGGGGGGCCCCCGAGAAATGAGCAGTTCTTC.